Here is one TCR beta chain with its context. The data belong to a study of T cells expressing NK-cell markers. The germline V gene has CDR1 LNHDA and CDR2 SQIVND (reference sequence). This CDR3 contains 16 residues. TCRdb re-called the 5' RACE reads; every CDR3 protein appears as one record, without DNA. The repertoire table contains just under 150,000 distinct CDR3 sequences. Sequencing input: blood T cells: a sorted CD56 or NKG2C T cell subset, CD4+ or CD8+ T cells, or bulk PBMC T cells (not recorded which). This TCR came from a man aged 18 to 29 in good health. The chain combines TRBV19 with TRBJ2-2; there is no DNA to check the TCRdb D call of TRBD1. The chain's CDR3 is CASTASGGAHTGELFF.